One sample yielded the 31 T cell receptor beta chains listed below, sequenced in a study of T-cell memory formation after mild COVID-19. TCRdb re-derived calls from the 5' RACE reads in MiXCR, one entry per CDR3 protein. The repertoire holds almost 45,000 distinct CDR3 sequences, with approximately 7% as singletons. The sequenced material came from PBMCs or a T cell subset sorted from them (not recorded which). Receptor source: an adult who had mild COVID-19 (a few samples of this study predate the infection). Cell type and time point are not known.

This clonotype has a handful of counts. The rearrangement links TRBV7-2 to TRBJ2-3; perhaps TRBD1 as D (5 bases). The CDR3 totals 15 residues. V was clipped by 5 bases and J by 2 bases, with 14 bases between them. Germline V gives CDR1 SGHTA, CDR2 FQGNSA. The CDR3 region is CASSTRQQYTDTQYF. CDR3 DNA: TGTGCCAGCAGCACCCGACAGCAGTACACAGATACGCAGTATTTT.

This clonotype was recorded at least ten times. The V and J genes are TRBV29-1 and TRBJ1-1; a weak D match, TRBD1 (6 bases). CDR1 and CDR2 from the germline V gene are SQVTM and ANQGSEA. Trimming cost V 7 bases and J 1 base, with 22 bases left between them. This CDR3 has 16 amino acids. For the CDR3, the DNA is TGCAGCGCTGCTGGCAGCAGGGGTGGGGCGAACACTGAAGCTTTCTTT. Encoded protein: CSAAGSRGGANTEAFF.

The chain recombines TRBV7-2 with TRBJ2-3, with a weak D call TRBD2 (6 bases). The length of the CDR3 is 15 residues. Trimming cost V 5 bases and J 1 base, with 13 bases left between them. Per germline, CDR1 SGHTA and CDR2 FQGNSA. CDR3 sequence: CASSPSVSGTDTQYF. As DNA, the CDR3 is TGTGCCAGCAGCCCTAGCGTATCGGGCACAGATACGCAGTATTTT.

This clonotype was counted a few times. The CDR3, as DNA: TGTGCCAGCAGCTTGGAGGCAGGGTTAACGAGGAACACTGAAGCTTTCTTT. It translates to CASSLEAGLTRNTEAFF. The V gene is TRBV5-6, the J gene TRBJ1-1; a possible D gene is TRBD1 (5 bases). Trimming removed 0 bases at V and 1 base at J, with 16 bases between. The CDR3 runs to 17 residues. Looked up from germline, CDR1 is SGHDT and CDR2 is YYEEEE. Full variable domain (outside the CDR3, taken from reference TRBV5-6 and TRBJ1-1): DAGVTQSPTHLIKTRGQQVTLRCSPKSGHDTVSWYQQALGQGPQFIFQYYEEEERQRGNFPDRFSGHQFPNYSSELNVNALLLGDSALYLCASSLEAGLTRNTEAFFGQGTRLTVV.

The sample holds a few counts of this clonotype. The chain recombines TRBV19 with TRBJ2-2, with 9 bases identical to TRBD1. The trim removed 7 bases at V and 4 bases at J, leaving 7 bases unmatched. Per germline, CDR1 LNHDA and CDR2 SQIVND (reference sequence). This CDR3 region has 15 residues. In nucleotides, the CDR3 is TGTGCCAGTATCCCGACAGGGGGGAGCACCGGGGAGCTGTTTTTT. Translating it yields CASIPTGGSTGELFF.

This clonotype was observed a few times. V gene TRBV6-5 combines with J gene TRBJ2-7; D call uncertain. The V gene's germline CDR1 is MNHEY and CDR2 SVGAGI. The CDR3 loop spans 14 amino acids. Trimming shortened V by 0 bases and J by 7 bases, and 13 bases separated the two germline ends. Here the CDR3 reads CASSYSRLRREQYF. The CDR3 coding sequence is TGTGCCAGCAGTTACTCGAGGTTGCGACGGGAGCAGTACTTC.

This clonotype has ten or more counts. The CDR3 coding sequence is TGTGCCAGCAGCCAAGTCGGGGGGGCGGACACTGAAGCTTTCTTT. It codes for CASSQVGGADTEAFF. The gene calls are TRBV3-1 and TRBJ1-1; TRBD1 might be the D (6 bases). Per the germline V gene, CDR1 is LGHDT and CDR2 is YNNKEL (reference sequence). The CDR3 runs 15 residues. Between the trimmed V and J ends, which lost 1 base and 3 bases, there was a span of 12 bases.

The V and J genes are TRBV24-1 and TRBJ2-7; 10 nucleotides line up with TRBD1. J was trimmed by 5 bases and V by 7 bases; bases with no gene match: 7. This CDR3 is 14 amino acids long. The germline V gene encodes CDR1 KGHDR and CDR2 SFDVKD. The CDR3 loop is CATSWGQGYDEQYF. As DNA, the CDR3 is TGTGCCACCAGCTGGGGACAGGGGTACGACGAGCAGTACTTC.

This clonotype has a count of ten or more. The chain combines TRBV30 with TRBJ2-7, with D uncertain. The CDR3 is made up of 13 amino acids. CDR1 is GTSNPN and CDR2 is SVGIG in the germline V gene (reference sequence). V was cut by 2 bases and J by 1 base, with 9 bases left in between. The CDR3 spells CAWSRGASYEQYF. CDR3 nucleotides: TGTGCCTGGAGTCGAGGAGCGTCCTACGAGCAGTACTTC.

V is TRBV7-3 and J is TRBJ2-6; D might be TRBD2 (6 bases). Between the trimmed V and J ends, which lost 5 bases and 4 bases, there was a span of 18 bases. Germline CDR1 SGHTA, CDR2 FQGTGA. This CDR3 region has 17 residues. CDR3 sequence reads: CASSPRGGALGANVLTF. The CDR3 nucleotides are TGTGCCAGCAGCCCCCGGGGAGGAGCTTTAGGGGCCAACGTCCTGACTTTC.

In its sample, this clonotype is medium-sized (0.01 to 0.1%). The CDR3 reads CASSFDNSDIQYF. CDR3 in DNA: TGTGCCAGCAGCTTTGACAATTCCGACATTCAGTACTTC. The chain links TRBV7-9 to TRBJ2-4; D gene ambiguous. Between the trimmed V and J ends, which lost 3 bases and 8 bases, there was a span of 11 bases. CDR1 is SEHNR, CDR2 FQNEAQ, per germline (reference sequence). This CDR3 spans 13 amino acids.

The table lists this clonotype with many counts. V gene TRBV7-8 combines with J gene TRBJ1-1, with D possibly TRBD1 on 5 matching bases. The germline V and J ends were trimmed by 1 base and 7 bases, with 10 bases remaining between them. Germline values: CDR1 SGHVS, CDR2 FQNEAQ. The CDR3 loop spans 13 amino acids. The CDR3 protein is CASSLGQGGEAFF. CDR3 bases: TGTGCCAGCAGCTTAGGGCAGGGTGGTGAAGCTTTCTTT.

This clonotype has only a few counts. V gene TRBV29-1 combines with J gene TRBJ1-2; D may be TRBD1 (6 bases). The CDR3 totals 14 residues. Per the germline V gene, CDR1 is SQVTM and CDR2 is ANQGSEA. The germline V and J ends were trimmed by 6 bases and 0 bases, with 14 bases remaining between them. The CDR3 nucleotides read TGCAGCGTCGAACGCCGGGACACTAACTATGGCTACACCTTC. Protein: CSVERRDTNYGYTF.

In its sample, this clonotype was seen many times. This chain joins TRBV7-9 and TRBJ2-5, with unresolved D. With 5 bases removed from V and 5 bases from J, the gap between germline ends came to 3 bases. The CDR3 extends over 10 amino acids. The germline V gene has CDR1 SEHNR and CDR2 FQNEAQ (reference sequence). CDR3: CASSRETQYF. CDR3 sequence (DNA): TGTGCCAGCAGCCGCGAGACCCAGTACTTC.

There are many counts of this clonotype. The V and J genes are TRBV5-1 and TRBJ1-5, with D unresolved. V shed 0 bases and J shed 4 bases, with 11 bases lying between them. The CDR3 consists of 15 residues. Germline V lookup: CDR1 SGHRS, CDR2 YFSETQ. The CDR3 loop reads CASSLEGIRNQPQHF. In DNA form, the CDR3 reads TGCGCCAGCAGCTTGGAAGGCATCCGAAATCAGCCCCAGCATTTT.

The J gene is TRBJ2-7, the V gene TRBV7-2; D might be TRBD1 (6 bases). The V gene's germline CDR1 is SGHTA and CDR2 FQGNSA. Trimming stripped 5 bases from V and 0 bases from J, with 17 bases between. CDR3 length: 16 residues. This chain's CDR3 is CASSPTGHQYSYEQYF. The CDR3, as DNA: TGTGCCAGCAGCCCAACGGGACACCAATACTCCTACGAGCAGTACTTC.

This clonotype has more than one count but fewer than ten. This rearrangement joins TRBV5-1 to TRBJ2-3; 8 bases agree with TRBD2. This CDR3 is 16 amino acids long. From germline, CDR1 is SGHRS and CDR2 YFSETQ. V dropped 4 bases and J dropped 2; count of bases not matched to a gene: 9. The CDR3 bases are TGCGCCAGCAGCCCGGGGTTAGCGGGGACCACAGATACGCAGTATTTT. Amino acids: CASSPGLAGTTDTQYF.

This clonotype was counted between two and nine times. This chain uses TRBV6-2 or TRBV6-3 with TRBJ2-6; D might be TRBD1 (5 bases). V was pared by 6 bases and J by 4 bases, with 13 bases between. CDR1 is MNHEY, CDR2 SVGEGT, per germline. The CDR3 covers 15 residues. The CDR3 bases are TGTGCCAGCAGACCACAGGCAAGCGGGGCCAACGTCCTGACTTTC. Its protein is CASRPQASGANVLTF.

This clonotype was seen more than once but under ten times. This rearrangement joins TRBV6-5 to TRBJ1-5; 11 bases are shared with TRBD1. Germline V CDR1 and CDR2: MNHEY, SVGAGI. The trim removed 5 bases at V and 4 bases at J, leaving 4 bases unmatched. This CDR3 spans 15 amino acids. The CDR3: CASSEDRGRNQPQHF. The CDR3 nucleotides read TGTGCCAGCAGTGAGGACAGGGGGCGGAATCAGCCCCAGCATTTT.

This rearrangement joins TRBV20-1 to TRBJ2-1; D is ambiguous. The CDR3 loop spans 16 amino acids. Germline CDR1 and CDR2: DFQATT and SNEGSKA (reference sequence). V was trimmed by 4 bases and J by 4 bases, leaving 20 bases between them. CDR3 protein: CSATRKNTRLYNEQFF. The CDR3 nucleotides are TGCAGTGCTACCCGAAAGAACACACGCTTATACAATGAGCAGTTCTTC.

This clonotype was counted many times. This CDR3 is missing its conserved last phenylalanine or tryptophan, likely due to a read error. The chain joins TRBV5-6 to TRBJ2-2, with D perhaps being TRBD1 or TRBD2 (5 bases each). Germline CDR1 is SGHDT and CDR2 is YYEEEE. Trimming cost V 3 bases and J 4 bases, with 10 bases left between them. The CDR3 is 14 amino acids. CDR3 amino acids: CASSWGSFTGELFS. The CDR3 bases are TGTGCCAGCAGCTGGGGGAGCTTCACCGGGGAGCTGTTTTCT.

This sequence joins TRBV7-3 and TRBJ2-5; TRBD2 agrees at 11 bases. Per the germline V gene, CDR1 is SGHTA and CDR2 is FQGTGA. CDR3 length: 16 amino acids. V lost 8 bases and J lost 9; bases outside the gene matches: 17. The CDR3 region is CASPTSGDLGKEAQYF. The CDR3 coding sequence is TGTGCCAGCCCGACTAGCGGGGATTTAGGGAAGGAGGCCCAGTACTTC.

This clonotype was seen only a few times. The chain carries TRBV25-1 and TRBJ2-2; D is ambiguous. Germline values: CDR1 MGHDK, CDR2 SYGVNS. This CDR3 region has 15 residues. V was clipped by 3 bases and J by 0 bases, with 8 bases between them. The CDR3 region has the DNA TGTGCCAGCAGTGAGAATTACGCGAACACCGGGGAGCTGTTTTTT. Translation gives CASSENYANTGELFF.

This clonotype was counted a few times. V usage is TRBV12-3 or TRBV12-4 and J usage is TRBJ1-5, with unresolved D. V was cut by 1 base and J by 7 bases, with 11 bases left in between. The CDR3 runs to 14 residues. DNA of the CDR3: TGTGCCAGCAGTTTAGGCGGGAGCGAGCAGCCCCAGCATTTT. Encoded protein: CASSLGGSEQPQHF.

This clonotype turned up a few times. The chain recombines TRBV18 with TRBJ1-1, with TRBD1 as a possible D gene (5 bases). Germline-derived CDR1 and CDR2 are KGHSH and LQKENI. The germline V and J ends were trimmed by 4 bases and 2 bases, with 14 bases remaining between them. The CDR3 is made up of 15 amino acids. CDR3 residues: CASSLRDSGNTEAFF. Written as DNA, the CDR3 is TGTGCCAGCTCACTCCGGGACTCTGGCAACACTGAAGCTTTCTTT. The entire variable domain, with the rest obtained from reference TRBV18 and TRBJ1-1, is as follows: NAGVMQNPRHLVRRRGQEARLRCSPMKGHSHVYWYRQLPEEGLKFMVYLQKENIIDESGMPKERFSAEFPKEGPSILRIQQVVRGDSAAYFCASSLRDSGNTEAFFGQGTRLTVV.

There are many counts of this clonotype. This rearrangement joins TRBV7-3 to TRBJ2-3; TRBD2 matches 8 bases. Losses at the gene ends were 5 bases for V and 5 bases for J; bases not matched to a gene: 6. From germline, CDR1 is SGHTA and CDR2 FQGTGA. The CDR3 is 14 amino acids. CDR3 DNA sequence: TGTGCCAGCAGCCCGTCCACTAGCGGAGATACGCAGTATTTT. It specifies CASSPSTSGDTQYF.

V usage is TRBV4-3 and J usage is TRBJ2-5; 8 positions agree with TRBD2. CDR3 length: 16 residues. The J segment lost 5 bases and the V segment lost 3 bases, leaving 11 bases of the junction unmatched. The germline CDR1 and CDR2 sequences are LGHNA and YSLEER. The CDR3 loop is CASSQTYSGTKETQYF. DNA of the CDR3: TGCGCCAGCAGCCAGACTTATAGCGGGACCAAGGAGACCCAGTACTTC.

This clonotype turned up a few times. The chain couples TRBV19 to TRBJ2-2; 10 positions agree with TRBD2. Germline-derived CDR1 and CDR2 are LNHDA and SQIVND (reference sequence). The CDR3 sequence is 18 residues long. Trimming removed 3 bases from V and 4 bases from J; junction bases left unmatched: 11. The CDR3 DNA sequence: TGTGCCAGTAGTATCTTGGCTAGCGGGAGTCAGAGCACCGGGGAGCTGTTTTTT. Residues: CASSILASGSQSTGELFF.

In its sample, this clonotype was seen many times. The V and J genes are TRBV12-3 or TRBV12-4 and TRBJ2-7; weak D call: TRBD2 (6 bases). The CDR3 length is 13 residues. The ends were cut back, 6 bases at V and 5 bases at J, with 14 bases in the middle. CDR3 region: CASRSTSRHEQYF. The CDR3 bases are TGTGCCAGCAGATCAACTAGCCGTCACGAGCAGTACTTC.

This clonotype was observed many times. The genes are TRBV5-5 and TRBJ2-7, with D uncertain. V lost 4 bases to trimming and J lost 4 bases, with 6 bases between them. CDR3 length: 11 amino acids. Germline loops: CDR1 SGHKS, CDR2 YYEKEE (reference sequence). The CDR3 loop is CASSQDYEQYF. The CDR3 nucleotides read TGTGCCAGCAGCCAGGATTACGAGCAGTACTTC.

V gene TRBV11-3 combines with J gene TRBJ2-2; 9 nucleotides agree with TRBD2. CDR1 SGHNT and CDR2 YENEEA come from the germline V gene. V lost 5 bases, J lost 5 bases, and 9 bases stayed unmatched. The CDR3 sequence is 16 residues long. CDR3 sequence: CASSPNIAGVTGELFF. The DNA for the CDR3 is TGTGCCAGCAGCCCGAACATAGCGGGAGTAACCGGGGAGCTGTTTTTT.